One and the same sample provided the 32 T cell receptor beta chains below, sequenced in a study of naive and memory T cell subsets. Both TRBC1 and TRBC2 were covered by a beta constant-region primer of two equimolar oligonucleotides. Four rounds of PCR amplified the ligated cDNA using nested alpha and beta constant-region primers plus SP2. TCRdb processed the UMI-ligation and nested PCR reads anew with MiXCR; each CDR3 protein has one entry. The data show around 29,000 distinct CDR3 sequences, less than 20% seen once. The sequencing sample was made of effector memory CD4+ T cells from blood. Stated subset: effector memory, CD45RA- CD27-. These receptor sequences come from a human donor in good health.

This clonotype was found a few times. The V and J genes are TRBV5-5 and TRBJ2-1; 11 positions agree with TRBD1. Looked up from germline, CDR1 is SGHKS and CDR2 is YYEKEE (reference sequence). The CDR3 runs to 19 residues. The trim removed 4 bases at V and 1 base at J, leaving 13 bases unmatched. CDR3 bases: TGTGCCAGCAGCCCTGCGGACAGGGGGCGAGGTGGGTCCTACAATGAGCAGTTCTTC. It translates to CASSPADRGRGGSYNEQFF.

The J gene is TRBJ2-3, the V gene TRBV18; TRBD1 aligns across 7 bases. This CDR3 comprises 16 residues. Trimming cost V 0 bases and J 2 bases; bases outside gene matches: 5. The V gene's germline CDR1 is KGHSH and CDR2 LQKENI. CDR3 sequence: CASSPPDRAATDTQYF. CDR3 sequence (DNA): TGTGCCAGCTCACCACCAGACAGGGCGGCCACAGATACGCAGTATTTT.

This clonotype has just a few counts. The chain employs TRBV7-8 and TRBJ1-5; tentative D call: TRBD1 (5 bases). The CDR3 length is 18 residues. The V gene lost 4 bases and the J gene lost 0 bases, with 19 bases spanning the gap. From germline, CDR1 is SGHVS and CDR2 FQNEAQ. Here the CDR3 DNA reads TGTGCCAGCAGCTCCCCAGGAGGGGTAAGAGGTAGCAATCAGCCCCAGCATTTT. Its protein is CASSSPGGVRGSNQPQHF.

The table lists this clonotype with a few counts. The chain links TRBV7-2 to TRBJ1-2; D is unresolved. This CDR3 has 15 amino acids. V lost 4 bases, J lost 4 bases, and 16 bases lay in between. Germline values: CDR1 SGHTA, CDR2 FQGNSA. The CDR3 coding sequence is TGTGCCAGCAGCTCCCGTACCTCAAGGATCTATGGCTACACCTTC. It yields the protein CASSSRTSRIYGYTF.

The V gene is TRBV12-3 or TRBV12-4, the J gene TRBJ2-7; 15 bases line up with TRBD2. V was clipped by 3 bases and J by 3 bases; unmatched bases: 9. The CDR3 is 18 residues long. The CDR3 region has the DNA TGTGCCAGCAGTTTTGGGGGACTAGCGGGAGGTTTAGTCTACGAGCAGTACTTC. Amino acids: CASSFGGLAGGLVYEQYF.

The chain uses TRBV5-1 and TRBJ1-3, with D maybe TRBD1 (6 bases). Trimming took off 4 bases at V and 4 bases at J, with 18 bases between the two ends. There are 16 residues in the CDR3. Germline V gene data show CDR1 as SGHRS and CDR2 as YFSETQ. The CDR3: CASSPSPGVSGNTIYF. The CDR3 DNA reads TGCGCCAGCAGCCCTTCTCCAGGGGTGAGCGGAAACACCATATATTTT.

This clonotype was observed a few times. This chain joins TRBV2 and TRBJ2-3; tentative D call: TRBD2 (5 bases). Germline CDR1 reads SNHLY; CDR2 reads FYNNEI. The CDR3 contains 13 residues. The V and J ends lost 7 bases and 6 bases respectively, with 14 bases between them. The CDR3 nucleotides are TGTGCCAGCATCGGACTTTTAGGGGATACGCAGTATTTT. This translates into CASIGLLGDTQYF.

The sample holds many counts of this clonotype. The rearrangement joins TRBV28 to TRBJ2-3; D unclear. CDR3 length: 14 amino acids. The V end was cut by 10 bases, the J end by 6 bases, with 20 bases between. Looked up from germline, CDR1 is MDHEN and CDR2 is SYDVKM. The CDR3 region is CATSGNFGRDTQYF. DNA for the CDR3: TGTGCCACCTCTGGTAACTTCGGCCGTGATACGCAGTATTTT.

CDR3 coding DNA: TGTGCCAGCAGCAGAGGCTACAACTATGGCTACACCTTC. Translated, it gives CASSRGYNYGYTF. This chain joins TRBV11-2 and TRBJ1-2, with D hard to call. CDR1 and CDR2 from the germline V gene are SGHAT and FQNNGV. V was clipped by 5 bases and J by 2 bases, with 9 bases between them. The CDR3 contains 13 residues.

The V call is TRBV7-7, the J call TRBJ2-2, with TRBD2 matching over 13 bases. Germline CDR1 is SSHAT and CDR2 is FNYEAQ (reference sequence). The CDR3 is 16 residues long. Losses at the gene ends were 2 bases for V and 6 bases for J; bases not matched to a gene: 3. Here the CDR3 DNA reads TGTGCCAGCAGCTTACGGACTAGCGGGAGCCCCGGGGAGCTGTTTTTT. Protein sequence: CASSLRTSGSPGELFF.

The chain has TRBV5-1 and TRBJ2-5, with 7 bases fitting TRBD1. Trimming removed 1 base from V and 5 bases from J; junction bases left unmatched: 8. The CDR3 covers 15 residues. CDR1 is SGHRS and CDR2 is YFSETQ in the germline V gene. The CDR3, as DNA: TGCGCCAGCAGCTTGATGTTAGGGGGCCGTGAGACCCAGTACTTC. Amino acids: CASSLMLGGRETQYF. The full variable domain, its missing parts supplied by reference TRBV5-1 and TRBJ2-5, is KAGVTQTPRYLIKTRGQQVTLSCSPISGHRSVSWYQQTPGQGLQFLFEYFSETQRNKGNFPGRFSGRQFSNSRSEMNVSTLELGDSALYLCASSLMLGGRETQYFGPGTRLLVL.

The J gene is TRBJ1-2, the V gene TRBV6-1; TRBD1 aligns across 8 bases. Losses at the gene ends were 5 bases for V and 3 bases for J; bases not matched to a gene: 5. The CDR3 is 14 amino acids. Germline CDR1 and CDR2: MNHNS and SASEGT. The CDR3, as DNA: TGTGCCAGCAGTTTCGGGACAGGAGACTATGGCTACACCTTC. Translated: CASSFGTGDYGYTF.

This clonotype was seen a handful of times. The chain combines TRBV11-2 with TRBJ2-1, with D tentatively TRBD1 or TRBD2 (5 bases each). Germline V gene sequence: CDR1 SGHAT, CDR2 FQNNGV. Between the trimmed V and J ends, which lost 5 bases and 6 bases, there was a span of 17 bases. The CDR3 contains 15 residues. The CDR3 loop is CASSPFGGISNEQFF. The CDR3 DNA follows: TGTGCCAGCAGCCCCTTTGGGGGAATATCCAATGAGCAGTTCTTC.

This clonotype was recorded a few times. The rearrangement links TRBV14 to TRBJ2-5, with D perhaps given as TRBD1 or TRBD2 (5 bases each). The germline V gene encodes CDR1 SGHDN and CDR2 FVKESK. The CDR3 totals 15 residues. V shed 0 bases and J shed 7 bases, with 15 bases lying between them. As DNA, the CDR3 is TGTGCCAGCAGCCAAGATTGGGGGTTGAAAGGGACCCAGTACTTC. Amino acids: CASSQDWGLKGTQYF.

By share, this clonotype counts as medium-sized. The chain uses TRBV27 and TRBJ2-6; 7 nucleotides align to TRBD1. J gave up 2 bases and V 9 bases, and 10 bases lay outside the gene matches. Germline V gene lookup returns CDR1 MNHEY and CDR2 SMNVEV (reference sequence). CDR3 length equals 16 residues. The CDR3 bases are TGTGCCAGTTCTATGATACAGGGGACTGGGGCCAACGTCCTGACTTTC. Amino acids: CASSMIQGTGANVLTF.

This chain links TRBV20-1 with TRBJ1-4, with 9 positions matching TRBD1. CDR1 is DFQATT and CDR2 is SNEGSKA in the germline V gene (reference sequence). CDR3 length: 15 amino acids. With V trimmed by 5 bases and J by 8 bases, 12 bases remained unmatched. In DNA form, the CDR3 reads TGCAGTGCTGCCCGGACAGGGGCCAGAGGAGAAAAACTGTTTTTT. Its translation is CSAARTGARGEKLFF.

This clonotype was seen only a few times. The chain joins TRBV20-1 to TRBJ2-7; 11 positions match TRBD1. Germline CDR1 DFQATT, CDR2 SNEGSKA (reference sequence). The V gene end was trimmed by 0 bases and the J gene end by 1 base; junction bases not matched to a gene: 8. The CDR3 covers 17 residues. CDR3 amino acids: CSARDNPGTGGSYEQYF. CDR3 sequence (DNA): TGCAGTGCTAGAGATAATCCGGGGACAGGGGGGTCCTACGAGCAGTACTTC.

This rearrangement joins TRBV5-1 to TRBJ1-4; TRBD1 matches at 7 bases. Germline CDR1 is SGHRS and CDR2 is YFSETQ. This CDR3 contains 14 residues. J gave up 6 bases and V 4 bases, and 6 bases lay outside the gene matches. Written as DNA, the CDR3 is TGCGCCAGCAGCCCTGGACAGGTAGATGAAAAACTGTTTTTT. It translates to CASSPGQVDEKLFF.

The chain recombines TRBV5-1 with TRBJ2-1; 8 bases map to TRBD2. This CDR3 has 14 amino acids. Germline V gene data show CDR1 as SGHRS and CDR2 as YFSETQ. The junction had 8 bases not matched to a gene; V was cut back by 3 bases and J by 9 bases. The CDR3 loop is CASSSAGGSIEQFF. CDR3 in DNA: TGCGCCAGCAGCTCTGCGGGAGGTAGTATTGAGCAGTTCTTC. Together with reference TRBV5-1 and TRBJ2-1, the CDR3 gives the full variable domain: KAGVTQTPRYLIKTRGQQVTLSCSPISGHRSVSWYQQTPGQGLQFLFEYFSETQRNKGNFPGRFSGRQFSNSRSEMNVSTLELGDSALYLCASSSAGGSIEQFFGPGTRLTVL.

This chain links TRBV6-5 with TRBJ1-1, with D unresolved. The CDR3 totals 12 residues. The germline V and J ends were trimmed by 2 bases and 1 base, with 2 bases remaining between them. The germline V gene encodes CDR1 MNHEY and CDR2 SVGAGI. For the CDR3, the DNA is TGTGCCAGCAGTTACGCGAACACTGAAGCTTTCTTT. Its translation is CASSYANTEAFF.

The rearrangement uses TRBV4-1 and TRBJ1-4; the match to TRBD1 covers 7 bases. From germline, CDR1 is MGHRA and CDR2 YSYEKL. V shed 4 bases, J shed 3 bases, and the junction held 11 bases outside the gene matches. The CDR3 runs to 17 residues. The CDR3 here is CASSPEQGIAANEKLFF. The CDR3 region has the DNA TGCGCCAGCAGCCCGGAACAGGGGATAGCGGCTAATGAAAAACTGTTTTTT.

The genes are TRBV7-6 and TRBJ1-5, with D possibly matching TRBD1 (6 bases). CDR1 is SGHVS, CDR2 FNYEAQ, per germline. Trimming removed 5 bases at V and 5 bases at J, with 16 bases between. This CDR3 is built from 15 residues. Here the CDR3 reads CASSPRGGLDQPQHF. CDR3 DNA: TGTGCCAGCAGCCCTCGAGGGGGGTTGGATCAGCCCCAGCATTTT.

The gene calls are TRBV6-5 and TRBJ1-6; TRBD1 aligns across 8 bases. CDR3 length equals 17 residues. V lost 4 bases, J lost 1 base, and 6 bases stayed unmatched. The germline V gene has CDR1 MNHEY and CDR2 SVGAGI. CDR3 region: CASSLNRGFSYNSPLHF. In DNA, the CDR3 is TGTGCCAGCAGTTTAAACAGGGGGTTTTCCTATAATTCACCCCTCCACTTT.

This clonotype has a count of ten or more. The CDR3 is CASSLGGGGQPQHF. The CDR3 DNA follows: TGTGCCAGCAGCCTTGGCGGGGGCGGCCAGCCCCAGCATTTT. The chain is built from TRBV7-9 and TRBJ1-5; D is possibly TRBD1 (6 bases). The germline V and J ends were trimmed by 5 bases and 7 bases, with 15 bases remaining between them. Looked up from germline, CDR1 is SEHNR and CDR2 is FQNEAQ (reference sequence). This CDR3 is built from 14 residues.

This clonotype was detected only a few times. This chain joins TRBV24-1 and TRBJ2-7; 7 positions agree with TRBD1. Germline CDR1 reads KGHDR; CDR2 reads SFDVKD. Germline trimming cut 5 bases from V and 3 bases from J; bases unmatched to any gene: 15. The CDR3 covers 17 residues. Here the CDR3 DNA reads TGTGCCACCAGTGGTCCCCCGCAAGGCAGGGGGTACTACGAGCAGTACTTC. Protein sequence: CATSGPPQGRGYYEQYF.

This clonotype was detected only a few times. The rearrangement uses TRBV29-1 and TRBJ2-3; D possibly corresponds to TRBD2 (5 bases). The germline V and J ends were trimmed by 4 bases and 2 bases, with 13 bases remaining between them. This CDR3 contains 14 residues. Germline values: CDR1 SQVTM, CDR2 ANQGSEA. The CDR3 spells CSVGSGSNTDTQYF. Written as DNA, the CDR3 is TGCAGCGTTGGAAGCGGTTCTAACACAGATACGCAGTATTTT.

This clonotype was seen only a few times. The DNA of the CDR3 is TGTGCCAGCTCACCATCCCACAGGGGCGGCACTGAAGCTTTCTTT. It yields the protein CASSPSHRGGTEAFF. The chain employs TRBV18 and TRBJ1-1, with 7 bases matching TRBD1. Trimming at V came to 2 bases and at J to 4 bases, leaving 7 bases not matched to a gene. CDR1 and CDR2 (germline): KGHSH, LQKENI. The CDR3 consists of 15 residues.

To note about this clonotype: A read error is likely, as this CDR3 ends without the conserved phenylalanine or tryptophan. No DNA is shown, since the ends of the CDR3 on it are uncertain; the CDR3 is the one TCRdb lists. The CDR3 here is CASSILSFRLHL. The genes are TRBV19 and TRBJ1-5. The CDR3 spans 12 residues, counting both ends. Germline V gene lookup returns CDR1 LNHDA and CDR2 SQIVND (reference sequence).

The CDR3: CASSLTQGGNQPQHF. The CDR3 nucleotides read TGTGCCAGCAGTTTAACACAGGGAGGCAATCAGCCCCAGCATTTT. This sequence joins TRBV28 and TRBJ1-5, with a tentative D call TRBD1 (6 bases). CDR3 length equals 15 residues. From germline, CDR1 is MDHEN and CDR2 SYDVKM. V lost 2 bases, J lost 2 bases, and 10 bases lay in between.

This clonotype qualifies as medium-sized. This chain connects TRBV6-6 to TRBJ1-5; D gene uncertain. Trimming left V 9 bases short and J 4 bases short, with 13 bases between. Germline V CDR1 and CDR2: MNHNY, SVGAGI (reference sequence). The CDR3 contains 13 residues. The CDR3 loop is CASREDGNQPQHF. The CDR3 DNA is TGTGCCAGTAGAGAGGACGGAAATCAGCCCCAGCATTTT.

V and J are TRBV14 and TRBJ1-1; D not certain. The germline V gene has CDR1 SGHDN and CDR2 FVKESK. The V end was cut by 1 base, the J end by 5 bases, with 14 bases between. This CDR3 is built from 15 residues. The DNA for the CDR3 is TGTGCCAGCAGCCAAGTCGGGCGAGGGCGGACTGAAGCTTTCTTT. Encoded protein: CASSQVGRGRTEAFF.

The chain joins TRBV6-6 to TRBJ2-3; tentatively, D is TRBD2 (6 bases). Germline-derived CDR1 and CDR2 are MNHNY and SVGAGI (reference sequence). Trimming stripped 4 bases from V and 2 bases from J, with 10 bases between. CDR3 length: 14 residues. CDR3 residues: CASSSGTYTDTQYF. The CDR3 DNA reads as TGTGCCAGCAGTTCCGGGACTTACACAGATACGCAGTATTTT.